One and the same sample provided the 3 T cell receptor beta chains below, sequenced in a study of blood T cell repertoires in COVID-19. TCRdb's table, derived via immunoSEQ multiplex PCR, lists solely in-frame clones and lacks some. Of tens of thousands of clones listed, approximately 89% are singletons. Input material: peripheral blood. These receptors all come from a man aged 60 to 75 with active or convalescent COVID-19.

This clone has more than one count but fewer than ten. The identical CDR3 is also encoded by other nucleotide sequences in the sample. The chain combines TRBV2 with TRBJ1-6; D not resolved. Between the trimmed V and J ends, which lost 0 bases and 7 bases, there was a span of 7 bases. The CDR3 consists of 14 residues. From germline, CDR1 is SNHLY and CDR2 FYNNEI. The CDR3 loop reads CASSEARVNSPLHF. CDR3 nucleotide sequence: TGTGCCAGCAGTGAAGCGCGGGTGAATTCACCCCTCCACTTT.

The V gene is TRBV6-1, the J gene TRBJ2-7; maybe TRBD1 (5 bases). The CDR3 length is 14 residues. Germline values: CDR1 MNHNS, CDR2 SASEGT. V lost 0 bases and J 6 bases, leaving 12 bases between the germline ends. CDR3 sequence reads: CASSEASRVSEQYF. CDR3 in DNA: TGTGCCAGCAGTGAAGCGTCCAGGGTGTCCGAGCAGTACTTC.

CDR3 loop: CASTRSGSRETQYF. Here the CDR3 DNA reads TGTGCCAGCACACGATCAGGGTCACGAGAGACCCAGTACTTC. The chain combines TRBV5-4 with TRBJ2-5; D possibly corresponds to TRBD1 (5 bases). The CDR3 has 14 amino acids. Germline V gene data show CDR1 as SGHNT and CDR2 as YYREEE (reference sequence). V lost 6 bases to trimming and J lost 4 bases, with 16 bases between them.